What follows are 10 T cell receptor beta chains derived from one specimen sequenced in a study of cytomegalovirus exposure and HLA in healthy donors. Measured with immunoSEQ multiplex PCR; TCRdb has only the in-frame clones, and not every one. The sample records tens of thousands of clones, around 96% being singletons. Input material: PBMCs. Receptors were obtained from a young man in good health and CMV-seropositive.

The chain is built from TRBV10-3 and TRBJ1-1; 9 nucleotides agree with TRBD1. The CDR3 is 14 residues long. Germline-derived CDR1 and CDR2 are ENHRY and SYGVKD. Trimming removed 4 bases from V and 5 bases from J; junction bases left unmatched: 5. The CDR3 coding sequence is TGTGCCATCAGTGTAACAGGGGGCTCGACTGAAGCTTTCTTT. This codes for CAISVTGGSTEAFF.

This rearrangement joins TRBV10-2 to TRBJ2-1, with 8 bases lining up with TRBD2. Germline assignment: CDR1 WSHSY and CDR2 SAAADI. V gave up 5 bases and J gave up 7 bases; unmatched junction bases: 16. The CDR3 consists of 17 residues. CDR3 sequence: CASSSHATTSGPNEQFF. CDR3 DNA sequence: TGCGCCAGCAGTTCCCACGCCACCACTAGCGGCCCTAATGAGCAGTTCTTC.

V and J are TRBV29-1 and TRBJ2-7, with a weak D call TRBD2 (7 bases). CDR3 length equals 12 residues. Germline V gene sequence: CDR1 SQVTM, CDR2 ANQGSEA. Deletions cut 6 bases from V and 5 bases from J, with 14 bases between. The CDR3 sequence: CSVRGARNEQYF. CDR3 nucleotides: TGCAGCGTCCGGGGGGCGCGGAACGAGCAGTACTTC.

This chain joins TRBV28 and TRBJ1-4; 7 nucleotides match TRBD1. CDR3 size: 14 residues. Germline trimming cut 4 bases from V and 3 bases from J; bases unmatched to any gene: 2. Germline-derived CDR1 and CDR2 are MDHEN and SYDVKM. The CDR3 loop reads CASSSGQANEKLFF. The DNA for the CDR3 is TGTGCCAGCAGTTCCGGACAGGCTAATGAAAAACTGTTTTTT. Looking up the rest from reference TRBV28 and TRBJ1-4 gives the full variable domain: DVKVTQSSRYLVKRTGEKVFLECVQDMDHENMFWYRQDPGLGLRLIYFSYDVKMKEKGDIPEGYSVSREKKERFSLILESASTNQTSMYLCASSSGQANEKLFFGSGTQLSVL.

The rearrangement uses TRBV19 and TRBJ2-7; possible D gene TRBD2, 6 bases. This CDR3 is 15 amino acids long. The V end lost 5 bases, the J end lost 7 bases, and 21 bases lay between the germline ends. Per germline, CDR1 LNHDA and CDR2 SQIVND (reference sequence). As DNA, the CDR3 is TGTGCCAGTAGTGGCCGGGAGACCACCATTTGGGAGCAGTACTTC. Protein product: CASSGRETTIWEQYF. Variable domain in full (rest from reference TRBV19 and TRBJ2-7): DGGITQSPKYLFRKEGQNVTLSCEQNLNHDAMYWYRQDPGQGLRLIYYSQIVNDFQKGDIAEGYSVSREKKESFPLTVTSAQKNPTAFYLCASSGRETTIWEQYFGPGTRLTVT.

The chain recombines TRBV27 with TRBJ2-7, with 9 bases aligning to TRBD2. This CDR3 comprises 13 residues. V was pared by 5 bases and J by 2 bases, with 1 base of the junction left unmatched. Germline assignment: CDR1 MNHEY and CDR2 SMNVEV (reference sequence). The CDR3 sequence is CASSPSGTYEQYF. The DNA of the CDR3 is TGTGCCAGCAGTCCTAGCGGGACCTACGAGCAGTACTTC.

The chain couples TRBV28 to TRBJ2-7; the match to TRBD2 covers 13 bases. The germline gives CDR1 MDHEN, CDR2 SYDVKM. Trimming cost V 5 bases and J 7 bases; bases outside gene matches: 11. The CDR3 has 16 residues. CDR3 coding DNA: TGTGCCAGCAGTACCACGGGACTAGCGGGAAAGGATGAGCAGTACTTC. This sequence encodes CASSTTGLAGKDEQYF.

The V call is TRBV4-1, the J call TRBJ2-3, with TRBD2 identical over 10 bases. The CDR3 totals 21 residues. Germline CDR1 and CDR2: MGHRA and YSYEKL. V shed 4 bases, J shed 1 base, and the junction held 20 bases outside the gene matches. The CDR3 spells CASSPTRAAGGPSLRTDTQYF. The CDR3 region has the DNA TGCGCCAGCAGCCCCACCCGGGCAGCGGGAGGGCCCAGCCTCCGCACAGATACGCAGTATTTT.

The chain couples TRBV30 to TRBJ1-2, with D unclear. This CDR3 is 14 amino acids long. Trimming removed 2 bases from V and 4 bases from J, with 14 bases in between. Germline CDR1 is GTSNPN and CDR2 is SVGIG (reference sequence). CDR3 residues: CAWSTPGGVYGYTF. In nucleotides, the CDR3 is TGTGCCTGGAGTACCCCGGGAGGAGTCTATGGCTACACCTTC.

The chain joins TRBV5-1 to TRBJ2-5; 9 bases are shared with TRBD2. V lost 4 bases, J lost 4 bases, and 11 bases stayed unmatched. This CDR3 contains 16 residues. Looked up from germline, CDR1 is SGHRS and CDR2 is YFSETQ. The CDR3 loop is CASSPLDRAGGETQYF. Here the CDR3 DNA reads TGCGCCAGCAGCCCGCTCGACAGAGCGGGAGGAGAGACCCAGTACTTC. Supplemented by reference TRBV5-1 and TRBJ2-5, the full variable domain reads KAGVTQTPRYLIKTRGQQVTLSCSPISGHRSVSWYQQTPGQGLQFLFEYFSETQRNKGNFPGRFSGRQFSNSRSEMNVSTLELGDSALYLCASSPLDRAGGETQYFGPGTRLLVL.